Each of the 11 T cell receptor beta chains below was sequenced from the same sample in a study of cytomegalovirus exposure and HLA in healthy donors. Primers included in the PCR were 60 Vbeta and 13 Jbeta primers. Profiled with immunoSEQ multiplex PCR; TCRdb holds only in-frame clones, not every one. The table shows roughly 120,000 clones, with roughly 74% occurring only once. Source material: PBMCs. The receptors come from a woman aged 45 to 65 in good health and CMV-seropositive.

This clone was counted between two and nine times. The chain employs TRBV7-6 and TRBJ2-5; tentatively, D is TRBD1 (6 bases). The CDR3 runs to 12 residues. V was trimmed by 3 bases and J by 5 bases, leaving 7 bases between them. The germline gives CDR1 SGHVS, CDR2 FNYEAQ. This CDR3 reads CASSLGAETQYF. The CDR3 DNA reads TGTGCCAGCAGCTTGGGGGCGGAGACCCAGTACTTC.

V gene TRBV5-1 combines with J gene TRBJ2-3; 8 nucleotides line up with TRBD1. Looked up from germline, CDR1 is SGHRS and CDR2 is YFSETQ. Trimming took 1 base from V and 2 from J; bases not matched to a gene: 3. This CDR3 contains 15 residues. The CDR3 region is CASSLTGGSTDTQYF. The DNA for the CDR3 is TGCGCCAGCAGCTTGACAGGGGGTTCCACAGATACGCAGTATTTT.

Concerning this clone itself: A junction end diverges from the germline sequence, so it may reflect a read error. The chain couples TRBV11-2 to TRBJ2-2; 7 bases fit TRBD1. Germline CDR1 reads SGHAT; CDR2 reads FQNNGV. This CDR3 comprises 18 residues. The CDR3 sequence is CASSLVADRPSNAGELFF. Written as DNA, the CDR3 is TGTGCCAGCAGCTTAGTGGCGGACAGGCCATCGAACGCCGGGGAGCTGTTTTTT. Based on the CDR3 plus reference TRBV11-2 and TRBJ2-2, the full variable domain is EAGVAQSPRYKIIEKRQSVAFWCNPISGHATLYWYQQILGQGPKLLIQFQNNGVVDDSQLPKDRFSAERLKGVDSTLKIQPAKLEDSAVYLCASSLVADRPSNAGELFFGEGSRLTVL.

The chain couples TRBV5-1 to TRBJ1-3; tentative D call: TRBD1 (6 bases). CDR1 is SGHRS and CDR2 is YFSETQ in the germline V gene. The CDR3 runs to 13 residues. V was pared by 0 bases and J by 8 bases, with 9 bases between. CDR3 nucleotide sequence: TGCGCCAGCAGCTTGGCAGGGGCAGACACCATATATTTT. It specifies CASSLAGADTIYF.

V is TRBV19 and J is TRBJ2-7, with TRBD2 matching 10 bases. Germline CDR1 reads LNHDA; CDR2 reads SQIVND (reference sequence). The CDR3 extends over 14 amino acids. Trimming took 5 bases from V and 4 from J; bases not matched to a gene: 5. DNA of the CDR3: TGTGCCAGTAGTTCGTCTAGCGGGGGTTACGAGCAGTACTTC. Translating it yields CASSSSSGGYEQYF.

J is TRBJ2-7 and V is TRBV14, with a tentative D call TRBD1 (6 bases). The CDR3 has 14 residues. Per the germline V gene, CDR1 is SGHDN and CDR2 is FVKESK. V lost 4 bases and J lost 2, with 12 bases in between. The CDR3 region is CASSPSGAAYEQYF. In DNA, the CDR3 is TGTGCCAGCAGCCCCTCAGGGGCAGCCTACGAGCAGTACTTC.

This clone has only a few counts. V and J are TRBV10-3 and TRBJ1-5, with D possibly matching TRBD1 (5 bases). Trimming took off 1 base at V and 2 bases at J, with 12 bases between the two ends. Per germline, CDR1 ENHRY and CDR2 SYGVKD. The CDR3 spans 16 residues. The CDR3 coding sequence is TGTGCCATCAGTGAGTTTGTCAGGGTTGGCAATCAGCCCCAGCATTTT. Translated, it gives CAISEFVRVGNQPQHF.

This chain joins TRBV5-3 and TRBJ1-1; tentative D call: TRBD1 (5 bases). TRBV5-3 is labeled an ORF, and its function is uncertain. The CDR3 contains 15 residues. V lost 0 bases, J lost 0 bases, and 9 bases lay in between. The CDR3 here is CARSLEAGLNTEAFF. The CDR3 coding sequence is TGTGCCAGAAGCTTGGAGGCAGGGTTGAACACTGAAGCTTTCTTT.

This chain connects TRBV15 to TRBJ2-1, with 11 positions matching TRBD2. The CDR3 consists of 16 residues. Germline lookup yields CDR1 LNHNV and CDR2 YYDKDF (reference sequence). V was pared by 0 bases and J by 7 bases, with 5 bases of the junction left unmatched. The CDR3 sequence is CATSRDVRLAGNEQFF. In DNA, the CDR3 is TGTGCCACCAGCAGAGATGTTCGACTAGCGGGGAATGAGCAGTTCTTC.

The rearrangement uses TRBV12-5 and TRBJ2-5; D perhaps matches TRBD1 (5 bases). V was clipped by 1 base and J by 3 bases, with 6 bases between them. CDR1 and CDR2 from the germline V gene are LGHNT and FRNRAP. This CDR3 is 13 amino acids long. The CDR3 nucleotides are TGTGCTAGTGGTTTGGGACAGAAAGAGACCCAGTACTTC. It translates to CASGLGQKETQYF.

The chain employs TRBV7-2 and TRBJ1-4; D may be TRBD1 (6 bases). Trimming removed 3 bases at V and 5 bases at J, with 13 bases between. CDR3 length: 15 amino acids. The germline gives CDR1 SGHTA, CDR2 FQGNSA. DNA of the CDR3: TGTGCCAGCAGCTTCCCGGACAGCCGGAATGAAAAACTGTTTTTT. Translated: CASSFPDSRNEKLFF.